This T cell receptor beta chain was retrieved from a study of blood T cell repertoires in COVID-19. Study-wide context: Samples came from the United States, Italy and Spain, spanning acute and convalescent COVID-19. PBMCs, B-cell-depleted T cells, or T cells provided the cDNA or gDNA that made up the material.

Trimming removed 0 bases from V and 4 bases from J, with 12 bases in between. The germline CDR1 and CDR2 sequences are SQVTM and ANQGSEA. The CDR3 is 14 amino acids. Per the original methods: Reference gene primers were amplified, and this amplification served to estimate nucleated cell counts. Clones were read by immunoSEQ multiplex PCR, and TCRdb kept only the in-frame ones, dropping some. The V and J calls and the clone size are those of that table, but D and trimming were determined from the DNA. The sample contains approximately 10,000 clones, approximately 86% of which appear only once. The rearrangement links TRBV29-1 to TRBJ1-2; no reliable D call. Sequences were obtained from peripheral blood. This clonotype originated in a human donor in a cohort sampled during active COVID-19. This CDR3 reads CSVEDWEGLYGYTF. DNA for the CDR3: TGCAGCGTTGAAGATTGGGAGGGTCTCTATGGCTACACCTTC.